Listed below are T cell receptor beta chains from one sample, sequenced in a study of shared clonotypes between healthy human individuals. Profiling relied on immunoSEQ multiplex PCR, and the TCRdb table lists in-frame clones only, not all of them. The table records over 2 million clones, around 92% of them present only once. The sequencing input was naive CD4+ T cells from PBMCs. Every receptor here comes from a young man in good health. Some clones in this sample may be carry-over from other donors' samples. CDR3s include the opening cysteine and the closing phenylalanine or tryptophan. A D gene is named only where the DNA matches it firmly. Some rows have no size entry. The others give once, few or many, or a class for an expanded clone.

V	J	size	D	DNA	CDR3
TRBV2	TRBJ2-7	NA	NA	TGTGCCAGCAGTCAACAGGGTTACGAGCAGTACTTC	CASSQQGYEQYF
TRBV25-1	TRBJ2-3	NA	NA	TGTGCCAGCAGTGAATATGGGGGGACAGGCACAGATACGCAGTATTTT	CASSEYGGTGTDTQYF
TRBV2	TRBJ2-3	NA	TRBD2	TGTGCCAGCAGTTACACTAGCGGCCCAATAGGTCCGCAGTATTTT	CASSYTSGPIGPQYF
TRBV6-1	TRBJ2-1	once	TRBD2	TGTGCCAGCAAGGCGGGAGTTGCCTACAATGAGCAGTTCTTC	CASKAGVAYNEQFF
TRBV9	TRBJ2-7	NA	NA	TGTGCCAGCAGCGTATCCGGCCAGGGGTCGTACGAGCAGTACTTC	CASSVSGQGSYEQYF
TRBV5-1	TRBJ2-7	NA	NA	TGCGCCAGCAGCCCCCTGGTGCTAACCTACGAGCAGTACTTC	CASSPLVLTYEQYF
TRBV18	TRBJ2-5	NA	TRBD1	TGTGCCAGCTCACTCCGGACAGGGATTATGGAGACCCAGTACTTC	CASSLRTGIMETQYF
TRBV2	TRBJ2-2	NA	TRBD2	TGTGCCAGCAGTGAGTTAAGCGGGAGGTTCGACACCGGGGAGCTGTTTTTT	CASSELSGRFDTGELFF
TRBV6-6	TRBJ2-7	NA	TRBD2	TGTGCCAGCAGTTACTCAACTAGCGAGAGCTACGAGCAGTACTTC	CASSYSTSESYEQYF
TRBV30	TRBJ1-1	NA	NA	TGTGCCTGGAGTGTACCCCGAGGGGAAAACACTGAAGCTTTCTTT	CAWSVPRGENTEAFF
TRBV28	TRBJ2-7	NA	TRBD1	TGTGCCAGCAGACCCGGACAGGGGGGGAACGAGCAGTACTTC	CASRPGQGGNEQYF
TRBV6-6	TRBJ1-4	once	NA	TGTGCCAGCAGCCAGACAGTGACTAATGAAAAACTGTTTTTT	CASSQTVTNEKLFF
TRBV7-9	TRBJ2-2	NA	TRBD1	TGTGCCAGCAGCTCCGGGGACAGGGCAATAAACACCGGGGAGCTGTTTTTT	CASSSGDRAINTGELFF
TRBV5-5	TRBJ2-5	NA	NA	TGTGCCAGCAGCCTGCACCTGGGACAAGGGGAGACCCAGTACTTC	CASSLHLGQGETQYF
TRBV5-1	TRBJ1-1	NA	TRBD1	TGCGCCAGCAGCTTGGGCCTTACAGGGGACATGAACACTGAAGCTTTCTTT	CASSLGLTGDMNTEAFF
TRBV7-8	TRBJ2-1	NA	NA	TGTGCCAGCAGCGCGGAGCGGTTTACCTACAATGAGCAGTTCTTC	CASSAERFTYNEQFF
TRBV6-5	TRBJ2-7	NA	TRBD2	TGTGCCAGCAGTTACTCCAGCGGGGGGGCCTACGAGCAGTACTTC	CASSYSSGGAYEQYF
TRBV25-1	TRBJ2-1	NA	NA	TGTGCCAGCAGTGCTGGCGGGTGGTCCTACAATGAGCAGTTCTTC	CASSAGGWSYNEQFF
TRBV5-5	TRBJ2-7	once	TRBD1	TGTGCCAGCAGCCCCTGGACAGGGGTCTACGAGCAGTACTTC	CASSPWTGVYEQYF
TRBV15	TRBJ2-1	NA	TRBD2	TGTGCCACCTCTACGGTGCGGGAGTTTCCCAGTGAGCAGTTCTTC	CATSTVREFPSEQFF
TRBV5-1	TRBJ2-7	NA	NA	TGCGCCAGCAGCCCCGGCAGCCTAGTCTACGAGCAGTACTTC	CASSPGSLVYEQYF
TRBV25-1	TRBJ2-1	NA	TRBD2	TGTGCCAGCAGTGAACCAGCGGGAGCCTTTCAGCAGTTCTTC	CASSEPAGAFQQFF
TRBV11-3	TRBJ2-3	NA	TRBD1	TGTGCCAGCAGCCGCGGGACAGGGCGGGGAGATACGCAGTATTTT	CASSRGTGRGDTQYF
TRBV29-1	TRBJ1-1	NA	TRBD1	TGCAGCGTTGAGATGACAGGGTGGGCTGAAGCTTTCTTT	CSVEMTGWAEAFF
TRBV9	TRBJ2-1	NA	NA	TGTGCCAGCAGCGTAGTCCCCATATTAGTCGGTGAGCAGTTCTTC	CASSVVPILVGEQFF
TRBV9	TRBJ2-7	NA	TRBD2	TGTGCCAGCAGGGGAATAGCGGGGGCGTACGAGCAGTACTTC	CASRGIAGAYEQYF
TRBV13	TRBJ1-2	NA	NA	TGTGCCAGCAGCCCAGGGCCGTCAGCTAACTATGGCTACACCTTC	CASSPGPSANYGYTF
TRBV2	TRBJ1-5	few	NA	TGTGCCAGCAGAGGAGATGGTAGCAATCAGCCCCAGCATTTT	CASRGDGSNQPQHF
TRBV6-1	TRBJ2-1	NA	TRBD1	TGTGCCAGCAGCCGGGACAGGGGCCTCAATGAGCAGTTCTTC	CASSRDRGLNEQFF
TRBV5-1	TRBJ2-2	NA	NA	TGCGCCAGCAGGGGCAGTCCGAGCGGTAACACCGGGGAGCTGTTTTTT	CASRGSPSGNTGELFF
TRBV19	TRBJ1-1	once	NA	TGTGCCAGTAGGGGGGGCCGGAGCACTGAAGCTTTCTTT	CASRGGRSTEAFF
TRBV5-1	TRBJ2-7	NA	TRBD2	TGCGCCAGCAGCTTGGCGGCTAGCGGGAGGGCCGATGACGAGCAGTACTTC	CASSLAASGRADDEQYF
TRBV7-9	TRBJ2-3	NA	TRBD1	TGTGCCAGCAGACCCGGACAGGGTCCAGATACGCAGTATTTT	CASRPGQGPDTQYF
TRBV7-9	TRBJ1-2	once	NA	TGTGCCAGCAGCTTGACAGATGGCTACACCTTC	CASSLTDGYTF
TRBV5-5	TRBJ2-1	NA	TRBD2	TGTGCCTGTGCGGCTAGCGGAACCTACAATGAGCAGTTCTTC	CACAASGTYNEQFF
TRBV10-3	TRBJ2-3	NA	TRBD1	TGTGCCACGCGGGACAGGGCAGTTGGCACAGATACGCAGTATTTT	CATRDRAVGTDTQYF
TRBV9	TRBJ2-3	NA	TRBD2	TGTGCCAGCAGCCCAAGGACTAGCGGGACTAGCACAGATACGCAGTATTTT	CASSPRTSGTSTDTQYF
TRBV5-1	TRBJ1-2	NA	TRBD1	TGCGCCAGCAGCGTTACAGGGGGCTCCTATGGCTACACCTTC	CASSVTGGSYGYTF
TRBV9	TRBJ1-2	few	NA	TGTGCCAGCAGCCCCTTTGAGGGCCGGGGCTACACCTTC	CASSPFEGRGYTF
TRBV19	TRBJ1-2	NA	TRBD1	TGTGCCAGTAGTATTGAACCGGGACAGAGCTATGGCTACACCTTC	CASSIEPGQSYGYTF
TRBV15	TRBJ1-2	NA	NA	TGTGCCACCAGTGCAGAGCCCAGGGCGCGGGGCTACACCTTC	CATSAEPRARGYTF
TRBV7-2	TRBJ2-5	NA	TRBD2	TGTGCCAGCAGCTCCGGTTTTTCGGTCGGGGGGGAGACCCAGTACTTC	CASSSGFSVGGETQYF
TRBV28	TRBJ2-7	NA	TRBD2	TGTGCCAGCAGTTTAGGACTAGCGGCCGCCTACGAGCAGTACTTC	CASSLGLAAAYEQYF
TRBV11-2	TRBJ2-3	NA	NA	TGTGCCAGCAGCTTAATCGACAGGAGCACAGATACGCAGTATTTT	CASSLIDRSTDTQYF
TRBV4-1	TRBJ2-7	NA	NA	TGCGCCAGCAGCCAAGAGGGCGAGGGACCCGAGCAGTACTTC	CASSQEGEGPEQYF
TRBV30	TRBJ1-6	NA	NA	TGTGCCACGGGGGAGAATTCACCCCTCCACTTT	CATGENSPLHF
TRBV5-6	TRBJ2-5	NA	NA	TGTGCCAGCAGCCTAAGAGGGATCGAAGAGACCCAGTACTTC	CASSLRGIEETQYF
TRBV6-4	TRBJ2-7	NA	NA	TGTGCCAGGAAAGTCTACGAGCAGTACTTC	CARKVYEQYF
TRBV4-2	TRBJ1-4	once	TRBD1	TGTGCCAGCAGCCAATGGACAGGAGCAAATGAAAAACTGTTTTTT	CASSQWTGANEKLFF
TRBV6-6	TRBJ2-5	NA	TRBD1	TGTGCCAGCAGGCAGGGGGCGGAAGAGACCCAGTACTTC	CASRQGAEETQYF
TRBV29-1	TRBJ1-2	NA	TRBD1	TGCAGCGTTGTCGCAGGGGGGTATGGCTACACCTTC	CSVVAGGYGYTF
TRBV4-1	TRBJ2-2	NA	NA	TGCGCCAGCAGCCTCGGAACAACTCCGAACACCGGGGAGCTGTTTTTT	CASSLGTTPNTGELFF
TRBV14	TRBJ2-7	NA	NA	TGTGCCAGCAGCCAAGAGAGGAGACCTCCCTACGAGCAGTACTTC	CASSQERRPPYEQYF
TRBV2	TRBJ2-2	NA	NA	TGTGCCAGCAGGGCTCGATTCAGGGGAGGGGAAGGAACCGGGGAGCTGTTTTTT	CASRARFRGGEGTGELFF